This is a list of T cell receptor beta chains from one sample in a study of cytomegalovirus exposure and HLA in healthy donors. Using immunoSEQ multiplex PCR, the repertoire was profiled, and TCRdb retains in-frame clones only, with some absent. The sample records 150,000 or so clones, under 85% being singletons. Sequencing input: PBMCs. The receptors shown here come from a young woman in good health and CMV-seronegative. The conserved cysteine and the conserved F or W are not part of the CDR3 here. Fields, in order: D gene, J gene, V gene, CDR3 protein. A D gene is named only where the DNA matches it firmly.

>TRBD1|TRBJ2-7|TRBV30
AWSVWGQGAYEQY
>-|TRBJ2-6|TRBV5-5
ASSLGLPSSGANVLT
>TRBD2|TRBJ2-7|TRBV10-1
ASSHAGDYEQY
>TRBD1|TRBJ1-5|TRBV29-1
SVGSGGKGQPQH
>TRBD1|TRBJ1-3|TRBV5-6
ASSELGTDGNTIY
>TRBD2|TRBJ2-3|TRBV5-4
ASSTRLADTDTQY
>-|TRBJ2-5|TRBV6-5
ASRGLLDKETQY
>-|TRBJ2-7|TRBV9
ASSATRDSYSYEQY
>TRBD1|TRBJ1-1|TRBV29-1
SAYRGGTEAF
>-|TRBJ1-2|TRBV19
ASSREEGGYT
>-|TRBJ1-3|TRBV19
ASSTGLSGNTIY
>-|TRBJ1-5|TRBV9
ASKVAGRFSKNQPQH
>-|TRBJ1-5|TRBV6-1
ASRVTGKIQPQH
>-|TRBJ2-2|TRBV30
ASGRGGGELF
>-|TRBJ2-7|TRBV19
ASTKGLSRSYEQY
>TRBD1|TRBJ1-1|TRBV6-1
ASSSDRGDTEAF
>-|TRBJ2-5|TRBV6-6
ASRHPDNQETQY
>-|TRBJ2-1|TRBV5-1
ASSLGDNNEQF
>TRBD2|TRBJ2-1|TRBV7-3
ASSPTSGGNEQF
>-|TRBJ1-1|TRBV19
ASSHGMFNSEAF
>TRBD1|TRBJ2-7|TRBV6-1
ASSGRTGEYEQY
>-|TRBJ2-7|TRBV7-9
ASSLGADTYEQY
>-|TRBJ2-3|TRBV4-3
ASSPRGVEIGDTQY
>TRBD1|TRBJ1-3|TRBV7-2
ASSPGTGYSGNTIY
>TRBD2|TRBJ2-2|TRBV6-4
ASSVEAGESPGELF
>TRBD2|TRBJ2-1|TRBV28
ASSPIAGGLGNEQF
>-|TRBJ1-2|TRBV7-9
ASSLAASGHGYT
>-|TRBJ1-2|TRBV4-3
ASSQDRETYGYT
>-|TRBJ1-2|TRBV29-1
SVRDSNYGYT
>-|TRBJ1-2|TRBV5-6
ASSLQRESYT
>TRBD1|TRBJ1-4|TRBV30
AWTPGTVTEKLF
>-|TRBJ2-6|TRBV2
ARLGGGSGANVLT
>-|TRBJ1-4|TRBV10-3
AISQGPSGKLF
>TRBD2|TRBJ2-7|TRBV28
ASSPSGTSGTYEQY
>-|TRBJ2-5|TRBV13
ASSLERETQY
>-|TRBJ1-2|TRBV28
ASSFWADNYGYT